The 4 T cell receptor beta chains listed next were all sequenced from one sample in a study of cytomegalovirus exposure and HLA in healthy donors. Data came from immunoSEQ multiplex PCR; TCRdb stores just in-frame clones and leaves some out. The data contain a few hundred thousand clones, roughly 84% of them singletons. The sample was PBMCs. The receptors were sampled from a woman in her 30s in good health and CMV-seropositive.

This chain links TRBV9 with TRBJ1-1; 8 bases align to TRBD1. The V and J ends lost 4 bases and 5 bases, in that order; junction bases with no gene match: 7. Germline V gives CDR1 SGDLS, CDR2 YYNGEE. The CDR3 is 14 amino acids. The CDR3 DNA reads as TGTGCCAGCAGCTCTGTTACAGGGGGGACTGAAGCTTTCTTT. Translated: CASSSVTGGTEAFF.

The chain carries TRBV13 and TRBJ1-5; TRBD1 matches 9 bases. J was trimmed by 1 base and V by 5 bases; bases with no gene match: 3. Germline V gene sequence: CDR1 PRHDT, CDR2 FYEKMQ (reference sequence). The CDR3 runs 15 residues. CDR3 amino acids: CASSIGTGSNQPQHF. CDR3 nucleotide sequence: TGTGCCAGCAGCATCGGGACAGGGAGCAATCAGCCCCAGCATTTT.

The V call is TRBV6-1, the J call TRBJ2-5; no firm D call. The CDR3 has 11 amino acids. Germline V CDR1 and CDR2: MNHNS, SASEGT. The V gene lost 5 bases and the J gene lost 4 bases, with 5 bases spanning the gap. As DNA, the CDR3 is TGTGCCAGCAGTCCGGGAGAGACCCAGTACTTC. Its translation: CASSPGETQYF.

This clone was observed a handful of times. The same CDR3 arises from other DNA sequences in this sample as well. Written as DNA, the CDR3 is TGTGCCAGCAGCCTAGGAGGGGGCTACGAGCAGTACTTC. Translating gives CASSLGGGYEQYF. This rearrangement joins TRBV7-9 to TRBJ2-7, with D perhaps given as TRBD1 or TRBD2 (6 bases each). Germline lookup yields CDR1 SEHNR and CDR2 FQNEAQ (reference sequence). Trimming shortened V by 5 bases and J by 3 bases, and 11 bases separated the two germline ends. The CDR3 is made up of 13 amino acids.